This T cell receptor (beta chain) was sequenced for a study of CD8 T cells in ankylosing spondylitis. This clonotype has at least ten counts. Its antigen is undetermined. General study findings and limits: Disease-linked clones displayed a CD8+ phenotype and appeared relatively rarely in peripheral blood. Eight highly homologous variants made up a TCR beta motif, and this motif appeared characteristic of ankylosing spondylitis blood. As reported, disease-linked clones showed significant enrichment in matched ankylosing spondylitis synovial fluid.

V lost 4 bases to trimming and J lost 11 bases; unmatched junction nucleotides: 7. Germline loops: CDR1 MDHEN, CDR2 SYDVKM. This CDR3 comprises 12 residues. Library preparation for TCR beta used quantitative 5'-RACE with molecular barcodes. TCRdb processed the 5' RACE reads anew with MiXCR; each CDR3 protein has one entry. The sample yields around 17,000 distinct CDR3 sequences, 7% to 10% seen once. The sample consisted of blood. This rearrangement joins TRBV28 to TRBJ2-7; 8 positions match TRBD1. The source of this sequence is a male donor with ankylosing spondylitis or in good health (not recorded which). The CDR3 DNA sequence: TGTGCCAGCAGTTCAATAGGACAGGGCGAGTACGTC. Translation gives CASSSIGQGEYV.